This record looks at one T cell receptor beta chain sequence and its context. Its matching antigen is unknown. Clones were sequenced by immunoSEQ multiplex PCR, and TCRdb holds only the in-frame ones, with some missing. Among under 85,000 clones listed, 85% to 90% were seen once. The data were taken from a study of Tregs in tolerant kidney transplant recipients. Study details: Related graft donors supplied nonmyeloablative bone marrow transplants, and mixed chimerism was transient.

Unstimulated Tregs (CD4+CD25+CD127-) and CD4+CD25- non-Tregs were sorted from PBMCs. Findings of the study overall: Expanding Tregs on activated donor B cells appeared to best identify donor-specific TCRbeta clones.

Germline V gene sequence: CDR1 SGHTA, CDR2 FQGTGA. V gave up 4 bases and J gave up 4 bases, with 17 bases separating them. This CDR3 is built from 16 residues. V is TRBV7-3 and J is TRBJ2-1; D possibly corresponds to TRBD1 (6 bases). The sequences come from CD4+ T cells from blood, collected before the transplant. The TCR sequence derives from a human donor who received a combined kidney and bone marrow transplant. The CDR3 region is CASSYLAGTTYNEQFF. The CDR3 DNA sequence: TGTGCCAGCAGCTACCTAGCCGGGACAACTTACAATGAGCAGTTCTTC.